What follows are 20 T cell receptor beta chains derived from one specimen sequenced in a study of blood T cell repertoires in COVID-19. This table comes from immunoSEQ multiplex PCR, and its TCRdb copy is limited to in-frame clones, with some not included. The repertoire holds about 14,000 clones, just under 90% seen once, with 25% to 40% in the top ten. Sequenced: peripheral blood. These TCRs come from a human donor in a cohort sampled during active COVID-19.

The J gene is TRBJ2-3, the V gene TRBV5-4, with D unclear. This CDR3 is 14 amino acids long. Trimming removed 0 bases at V and 6 bases at J, with 11 bases between. CDR1 is SGHNT, CDR2 YYREEE, per germline (reference sequence). The CDR3, as DNA: TGTGCCAGCAGCTTGGGGCTAGAGAGGGATACGCAGTATTTT. It yields the protein CASSLGLERDTQYF.

The chain couples TRBV7-3 to TRBJ2-2, with 10 bases identical to TRBD2. Trimming cost V 5 bases and J 2 bases; bases outside gene matches: 2. Germline values: CDR1 SGHTA, CDR2 FQGTGA. The CDR3 loop spans 15 amino acids. CDR3 amino acids: CASSPSGGNTGELFF. In DNA, the CDR3 is TGTGCCAGCAGCCCTAGCGGGGGTAACACCGGGGAGCTGTTTTTT.

The V call is TRBV3-1 (or the pseudogene TRBV3-2), the J call TRBJ2-2; TRBD2 agrees at 12 bases. The V segment lost 1 base and the J segment 5 bases; nucleotides outside the gene matches: 5. This CDR3 is built from 17 residues. Germline CDR1 reads LGHDT; CDR2 reads YNNKEL (reference sequence). CDR3 in DNA: TGTGCCAGCAGCCAAGCAACTAGCGGGAGGTTTACCGGGGAGCTGTTTTTT. Protein: CASSQATSGRFTGELFF.

The gene calls are TRBV29-1 and TRBJ2-7, with D unclear. Germline lookup yields CDR1 SQVTM and CDR2 ANQGSEA. The V end lost 7 bases, the J end lost 6 bases, and 13 bases lay between the germline ends. The length of the CDR3 is 11 residues. The CDR3 DNA reads TGCAGCGCCCTAGGATCTTTCGAGCAGTACTTC. Encoded protein: CSALGSFEQYF.

The chain combines TRBV28 with TRBJ1-2; D unclear. V was shortened by 10 bases and J by 2 bases, with 11 bases between the two germline ends. The length of the CDR3 is 12 residues. From germline, CDR1 is MDHEN and CDR2 SYDVKM. The CDR3 is CATREQNYGYTF. The CDR3 DNA sequence: TGTGCCACCCGGGAACAGAACTATGGCTACACCTTC.

Only a few counts were recorded for this clone. The rearrangement joins TRBV4-2 to TRBJ2-5; tentative D call: TRBD2 (5 bases). The V gene lost 3 bases and the J gene lost 0 bases, with 17 bases spanning the gap. This CDR3 region has 17 residues. CDR1 LGHNA and CDR2 YNFKEQ come from the germline V gene. This chain's CDR3 is CASSQTLVSGYQETQYF. CDR3 in DNA: TGTGCCAGCAGCCAGACACTAGTAAGCGGATACCAAGAGACCCAGTACTTC.

This clone was found once. The chain carries TRBV28 and TRBJ1-4, with D perhaps TRBD1 (5 bases). CDR1 MDHEN and CDR2 SYDVKM come from the germline V gene. This CDR3 region has 13 residues. The ends were cut back, 8 bases at V and 5 bases at J, with 12 bases in the middle. The CDR3 DNA follows: TGTGCCAGCCTCCATAGGGGAAATGAAAAACTGTTTTTT. Protein product: CASLHRGNEKLFF.

CDR3 amino acids: CASSRLNVASYEQYF. CDR3 sequence (DNA): TGTGCCAGCAGCCGACTAAACGTAGCCTCCTACGAGCAGTACTTC. The chain has TRBV6-5 and TRBJ2-7; TRBD2 might be the D (5 bases). The CDR3 contains 15 residues. Trimming cost V 6 bases and J 0 bases, with 15 bases left between them. CDR1 and CDR2 (germline): MNHEY, SVGAGI.

The J gene is TRBJ2-6, the V gene TRBV4-3; TRBD1 might be the D (6 bases). This CDR3 contains 16 residues. Germline loops: CDR1 LGHNA, CDR2 YSLEER. The ends were cut back, 0 bases at V and 2 bases at J, with 8 bases in the middle. CDR3 nucleotides: TGCGCCAGCAGCCAAGAACAGGGCACTGGGGCCAACGTCCTGACTTTC. This codes for CASSQEQGTGANVLTF.

The chain employs TRBV2 and TRBJ1-5; TRBD1 aligns across 11 bases. Germline CDR1 reads SNHLY; CDR2 reads FYNNEI. J gave up 5 bases and V 3 bases, and 0 bases lay outside the gene matches. The CDR3 contains 14 residues. The CDR3 here is CASSEDRGHQPQHF. The CDR3 DNA is TGTGCCAGCAGTGAGGACAGGGGGCATCAGCCCCAGCATTTT.

The chain recombines TRBV28 with TRBJ1-1; D remains ambiguous. Germline V gene lookup returns CDR1 MDHEN and CDR2 SYDVKM. The CDR3 loop spans 14 amino acids. Trimming removed 3 bases from V and 4 bases from J, with 12 bases in between. DNA for the CDR3: TGTGCCAGCAGTTTTAAGAGTTCGGGCACTGAAGCTTTCTTT. Protein sequence: CASSFKSSGTEAFF.

J is TRBJ2-7 and V is TRBV6-5, with 7 bases identical to TRBD1. V trimming: 5 bases; J trimming: 2 bases; junction bases outside the gene matches: 9. The CDR3 runs to 15 residues. Germline V lookup: CDR1 MNHEY, CDR2 SVGAGI. The CDR3 region has the DNA TGTGCCAGCAGTACCTTAAACAGGGGCACCTACGAGCAGTACTTC. Its protein is CASSTLNRGTYEQYF.

The rearrangement uses TRBV2 and TRBJ1-2; the match to TRBD1 covers 7 bases. Germline trimming cut 6 bases from V and 0 bases from J; bases unmatched to any gene: 10. The CDR3 runs to 16 residues. CDR1 and CDR2 (germline): SNHLY, FYNNEI. The CDR3 coding sequence is TGTGCCAGCAGGGGGGACAGCTATATAGCTAACTATGGCTACACCTTC. Its protein is CASRGDSYIANYGYTF.

V and J are TRBV7-8 and TRBJ1-3; no firm D call. CDR3 length: 16 amino acids. Germline CDR1 and CDR2: SGHVS and FQNEAQ. Trimming stripped 7 bases from V and 0 bases from J, with 16 bases between. The CDR3 nucleotides read TGTGCCAGCACCCTTAGCAGAGGGAGCTCTGGAAACACCATATATTTT. As protein: CASTLSRGSSGNTIYF.

This clone was seen a handful of times. This same CDR3 is encoded by further DNA sequences in the sample. This rearrangement joins TRBV5-6 to TRBJ2-7; D is unresolved. This CDR3 has 12 amino acids. V dropped 3 bases and J dropped 0 bases, with 4 bases sitting between them. The germline CDR1 and CDR2 sequences are SGHDT and YYEEEE. CDR3 loop: CASSSSSYEQYF. CDR3 bases: TGTGCCAGCAGCTCTAGCTCCTACGAGCAGTACTTC.

The V gene is TRBV7-8, the J gene TRBJ2-2; the match to TRBD2 covers 7 bases. Trimming removed 4 bases from V and 1 base from J; junction bases left unmatched: 3. Per germline, CDR1 SGHVS and CDR2 FQNEAQ. The CDR3 consists of 15 residues. The CDR3 here is CASSSGLENTGELFF. For the CDR3, the DNA is TGTGCCAGCAGCTCCGGACTAGAGAACACCGGGGAGCTGTTTTTT. The whole variable domain, remainder taken from reference TRBV7-8 and TRBJ2-2, is GAGVSQSPRYKVAKRGQDVALRCDPISGHVSLFWYQQALGQGPEFLTYFQNEAQLDKSGLPSDRFFAERPEGSVSTLKIQRTQQEDSAVYLCASSSGLENTGELFFGEGSRLTVL.

The chain uses TRBV27 and TRBJ2-7; weak D call: TRBD1 (6 bases). The length of the CDR3 is 15 residues. Germline V gene sequence: CDR1 MNHEY, CDR2 SMNVEV (reference sequence). V lost 6 bases to trimming and J lost 3 bases, with 18 bases between them. The chain's CDR3 is CASSPGPQGIYEQYF. The CDR3 DNA reads TGTGCCAGCAGCCCAGGACCACAGGGAATCTACGAGCAGTACTTC.

The rearrangement joins TRBV20-1 to TRBJ1-2; D is unclear. Germline lookup yields CDR1 DFQATT and CDR2 SNEGSKA (reference sequence). The CDR3 has 11 amino acids. V was trimmed by 6 bases and J by 3 bases, leaving 8 bases between them. The CDR3 spells CSAGRDYGYTF. The CDR3 DNA reads as TGCAGTGCCGGTAGAGACTATGGCTACACCTTC.

The rearrangement joins TRBV28 to TRBJ2-2, with D possibly TRBD1 on 5 matching bases. CDR1 MDHEN and CDR2 SYDVKM come from the germline V gene. The CDR3 extends over 15 amino acids. The V end was cut by 8 bases, the J end by 5 bases, with 18 bases between. Written as DNA, the CDR3 is TGTGCCAGCTACGCCTCGCAGGGTTCAACCGGGGAGCTGTTTTTT. Translating gives CASYASQGSTGELFF. The variable domain in full, with the rest retrieved from reference TRBV28 and TRBJ2-2, is DVKVTQSSRYLVKRTGEKVFLECVQDMDHENMFWYRQDPGLGLRLIYFSYDVKMKEKGDIPEGYSVSREKKERFSLILESASTNQTSMYLCASYASQGSTGELFFGEGSRLTVL.

This chain connects TRBV5-6 to TRBJ1-1, with 10 bases fitting TRBD1. Germline-derived CDR1 and CDR2 are SGHDT and YYEEEE. V lost 3 bases and J lost 5; bases outside the gene matches: 7. The CDR3 has 15 residues. CDR3 nucleotides: TGTGCCAGCAGCTCCGCGGGACAGGGGAGGACTGAAGCTTTCTTT. The encoded protein is CASSSAGQGRTEAFF.